The 14 T cell receptor beta chains reported below all come from one sample, sequenced in a study of T cells in Graves' hyperthyroidism and ophthalmopathy. It was RNA transcripts that yielded the amplified TCR beta CDR3 regions. The TCR CDR3 was amplified in a first-round RT-PCR using the HTBI primer set. TCRdb reprocessed the multiplex PCR reads via MiXCR and lists one record per CDR3 protein. The sample lists about 640,000 distinct CDR3 sequences; roughly 15% were seen once. Material: blood. These receptors originate from a woman between 45 and 60 years old with Graves' ophthalmopathy.

This sequence joins TRBV19 and TRBJ2-2; D possibly corresponds to TRBD1 (7 bases). Deletions cut 8 bases from V and 6 bases from J, with 16 bases between. Germline CDR1 reads LNHDA; CDR2 reads SQIVND (reference sequence). This CDR3 spans 14 amino acids. As DNA, the CDR3 is TGTGCCAGTCGGAAAGACAGGGAGGCCGGGGAGCTGTTTTTT. Its translation: CASRKDREAGELFF.

The J gene is TRBJ2-5, the V gene TRBV2; the D gene is possibly TRBD1 (6 bases). CDR1 is SNHLY, CDR2 FYNNEI, per germline. The length of the CDR3 is 13 residues. Trimming stripped 7 bases from V and 4 bases from J, with 13 bases between. The CDR3 nucleotides read TGTGCCAGCAACAGGGTGGCCCTAGAGACCCAGTACTTC. This encodes CASNRVALETQYF.

The V call is TRBV24-1, the J call TRBJ2-4; D perhaps matches TRBD1 (6 bases). The CDR3 is 12 residues long. Trimming cost V 12 bases and J 7 bases, with 15 bases left between them. The V gene's germline CDR1 is KGHDR and CDR2 SFDVKD. The CDR3 DNA reads as TGTGCCCCACAAGGGACAAATAACATTCAGTACTTC. This codes for CAPQGTNNIQYF.

This clonotype was recorded many times. The genes are TRBV3-2 and TRBJ1-2; the D call in the table, TRBD1, was not verified against the DNA. TRBV3-2 is termed a pseudogene. The CDR3 runs to 17 residues. CDR3 nucleotide sequence: TGTGCCAGCAGCCAAGATCAGGCGGGACAGGGAGACTGCGGCTACACCTTC. This encodes CASSQDQAGQGDCGYTF.

At least ten counts were recorded for this clonotype. The DNA for the CDR3 is TGTGCCAGCAGTTTAGAGGGGAATACCTACGAGCAGTACTTC. It translates to CASSLEGNTYEQYF. The gene calls are TRBV28 and TRBJ2-7; TRBD1 or TRBD2 may be the D gene (5 bases each). Germline values: CDR1 MDHEN, CDR2 SYDVKM. The CDR3 contains 14 residues. With 2 bases removed from V and 2 bases from J, the gap between germline ends came to 10 bases. Full variable domain (outside the CDR3, taken from reference TRBV28 and TRBJ2-7): DVKVTQSSRYLVKRTGEKVFLECVQDMDHENMFWYRQDPGLGLRLIYFSYDVKMKEKGDIPEGYSVSREKKERFSLILESASTNQTSMYLCASSLEGNTYEQYFGPGTRLTVT.

This clonotype was seen ten or more times. This chain joins TRBV6-2 or TRBV6-3 and TRBJ2-4; the D gene is possibly TRBD1 (6 bases). Germline V gene lookup returns CDR1 MNHEY and CDR2 SVGEGT. With 6 bases removed from V and 0 bases from J, the gap between germline ends came to 15 bases. The CDR3 totals 16 residues. The CDR3 DNA is TGTGCCAGCAGAGACGGACAGCTCCTAGCCAAAAACATTCAGTACTTC. It translates to CASRDGQLLAKNIQYF.

A few counts support this clonotype. The V gene is TRBV20-1, the J gene TRBJ2-2; no reliable D call. CDR1 and CDR2 (germline): DFQATT, SNEGSKA (reference sequence). CDR3 size: 15 residues. The germline V and J ends were trimmed by 3 bases and 4 bases, with 15 bases remaining between them. The CDR3: CSARVPDPGTGELFF. The CDR3 region has the DNA TGCAGTGCTAGGGTTCCGGACCCCGGCACCGGGGAGCTGTTTTTT.

In DNA form, the CDR3 reads TGTGCTAGTGGGACCTCCATGAACACTGAAGCTTTCTTT. Translating gives CASGTSMNTEAFF. V is TRBV12-5 and J is TRBJ1-1; D unresolved. CDR1 is LGHNT, CDR2 FRNRAP, per germline. The germline V and J ends were trimmed by 6 bases and 0 bases, with 8 bases remaining between them. This CDR3 region has 13 residues.

This clonotype came up a few times. The rearrangement uses TRBV7-2 and TRBJ2-7; TRBD1 or TRBD2 may be the D gene (5 bases each). V gave up 0 bases and J gave up 6 bases, with 30 bases separating them. The CDR3 runs 20 residues. Germline lookup yields CDR1 SGHTA and CDR2 FQGNSA. The CDR3 sequence: CASSLATVARKRGPWVEQYF. CDR3 in DNA: TGTGCCAGCAGCTTAGCGACGGTCGCGCGCAAAAGGGGACCCTGGGTCGAGCAGTACTTC.

Comment on this clonotype: This clone may be a read error of a much larger clone one base away. The chain couples TRBV6-2 or TRBV6-3 to TRBJ1-1; the D gene is possibly TRBD1 (6 bases). V was shortened by 7 bases and J by 5 bases, with 14 bases between the two germline ends. Germline V gives CDR1 MNHEY, CDR2 SVGEGT. This CDR3 comprises 13 residues. In nucleotides, the CDR3 is TGTGCCAGCAATCGGACAGCTCGAACTGAAGCTTTCTTT. This gives the protein CASNRTARTEAFF.

This sequence joins TRBV12-3 or TRBV12-4 and TRBJ2-1; a possible D gene is TRBD2 (6 bases). The CDR3 covers 14 residues. Deletions cut 6 bases from V and 8 bases from J, with 17 bases between. The CDR3 region is CASSPEGRGYEQFF. CDR3 nucleotide sequence: TGTGCCAGCAGCCCGGAGGGCCGGGGGTATGAGCAGTTCTTC.

This clonotype was observed many times. The chain recombines TRBV20-1 with TRBJ2-7, with D possibly matching TRBD2 (5 bases). The V gene lost 3 bases and the J gene lost 5 bases, with 14 bases spanning the gap. The CDR3 runs to 13 residues. Per germline, CDR1 DFQATT and CDR2 SNEGSKA (reference sequence). The CDR3 region has the DNA TGCAGTGCTAGGTGGGCTAGCCTCGACGAGCAGTACTTC. This encodes CSARWASLDEQYF.

This clonotype came up many times. This sequence joins TRBV5-1 and TRBJ2-7; D is unresolved. There are 15 residues in the CDR3. In germline, CDR1 is SGHRS, CDR2 YFSETQ. The V gene lost 5 bases and the J gene lost 5 bases, with 20 bases spanning the gap. As DNA, the CDR3 is TGCGCCAGCAGTTCGACCGGGTCCCTCGCCCACGAGCAGTACTTC. Translating it yields CASSSTGSLAHEQYF.

In this sample, this clonotype turned up many times. The rearrangement uses TRBV27 and TRBJ1-5; TRBD1 matches at 7 bases. After removal of 2 bases from V and 1 base from J, the junction contained 5 bases not matched to a gene. The germline V gene encodes CDR1 MNHEY and CDR2 SMNVEV (reference sequence). This CDR3 region has 16 residues. CDR3 in amino acids: CASSLTGARSNQPQHF. The CDR3 coding sequence is TGTGCCAGCAGTTTAACAGGGGCTAGGAGCAATCAGCCCCAGCATTTT.